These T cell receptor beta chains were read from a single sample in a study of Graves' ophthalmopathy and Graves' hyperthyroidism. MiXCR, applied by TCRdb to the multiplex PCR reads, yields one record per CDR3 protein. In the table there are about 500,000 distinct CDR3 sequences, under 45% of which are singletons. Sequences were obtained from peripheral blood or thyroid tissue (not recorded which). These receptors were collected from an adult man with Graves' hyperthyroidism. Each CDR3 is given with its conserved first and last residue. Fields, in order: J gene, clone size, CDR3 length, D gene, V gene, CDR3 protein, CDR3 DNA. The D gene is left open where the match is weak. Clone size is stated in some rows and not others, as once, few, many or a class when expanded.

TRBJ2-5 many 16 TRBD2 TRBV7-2 CASSLEGSGRAGTQYF TGTGCCAGCAGCTTAGAGGGTAGCGGGAGAGCTGGGACCCAGTACTTC
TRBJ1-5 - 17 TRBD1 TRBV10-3 CAGSTWDRGLGNQPQHF TGTGCCGGCAGTACCTGGGACAGGGGGCTTGGCAATCAGCCCCAGCATTTT
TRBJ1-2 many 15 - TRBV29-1 CSVEETSAANYGYTF TGCAGCGTTGAAGAAACCTCGGCAGCTAACTATGGCTACACCTTC
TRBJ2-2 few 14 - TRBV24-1 CATSDPRETGELFF TGTGCCACCAGTGACCCACGGGAAACCGGGGAGCTGTTTTTT
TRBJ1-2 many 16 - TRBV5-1 CASSLDADSLGYGYTF TGCGCCAGCAGCTTGGACGCGGATTCCCTGGGTTATGGCTACACCTTC
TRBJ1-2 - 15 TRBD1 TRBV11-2 CASIPGQELFYGYTF TGTGCCAGCATACCGGGACAGGAGTTATTCTATGGCTACACCTTC
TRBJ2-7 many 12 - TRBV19 CASPASTGEQYF TGTGCCAGTCCCGCCTCTACGGGGGAGCAGTACTTC
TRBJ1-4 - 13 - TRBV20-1 CSAPTSGSGKLFF TGCAGTGCTCCGACTAGCGGGAGTGGAAAACTGTTTTTT
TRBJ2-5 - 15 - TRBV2 CASSGGTRSNQPQYF TGTGCCAGCAGCGGGGGGACAAGAAGCAATCAGCCCCAGTACTTC
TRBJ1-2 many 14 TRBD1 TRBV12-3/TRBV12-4 CASSLGQGVGGYTF TGTGCCAGCAGTTTAGGTCAGGGGGTAGGTGGCTACACCTTC
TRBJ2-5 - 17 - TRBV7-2 CASSTGLLAGLEETQYF TGTGCCAGCAGCACAGGGCTACTAGCCGGCCTGGAGGAGACCCAGTACTTC
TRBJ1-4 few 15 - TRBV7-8 CASSLVRAGDEKLFF TGTGCCAGCAGCTTAGTACGAGCGGGAGATGAAAAACTGTTTTTT
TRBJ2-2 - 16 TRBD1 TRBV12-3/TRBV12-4 CASSFRGTGGTGELFF TGTGCCAGCAGTTTTAGGGGAACAGGGGGAACCGGGGAGCTGTTTTTT
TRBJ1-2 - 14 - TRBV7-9 CASSPPQGRGGYTF TGTGCCAGCAGCCCTCCCCAGGGCAGAGGGGGCTACACCTTC
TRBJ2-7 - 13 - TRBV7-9 CASSLARSHEQYF TGTGCCAGCAGCTTGGCGCGCTCGCACGAGCAGTACTTC
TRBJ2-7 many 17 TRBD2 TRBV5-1 CASSEGTSGNRGYEQYF TGCGCCAGCAGCGAGGGGACTAGCGGGAACCGAGGTTACGAGCAGTACTTC
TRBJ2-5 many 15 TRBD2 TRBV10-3 CAISDSQREQETQYF TGTGCCATCAGTGACTCCCAGCGGGAACAAGAGACCCAGTACTTC
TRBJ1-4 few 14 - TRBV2 CASRTRINNEKLFF TGTGCCAGCAGGACAAGGATTAATAATGAAAAACTGTTTTTT
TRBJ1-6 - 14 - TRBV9 CASSFRGFESPLHF TGTGCCAGCAGCTTCAGGGGATTTGAGTCACCCCTCCACTTT
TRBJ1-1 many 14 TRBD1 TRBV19 CASNGDRGGTEAFF TGTGCCAGTAATGGGGACAGGGGGGGCACTGAAGCTTTCTTT
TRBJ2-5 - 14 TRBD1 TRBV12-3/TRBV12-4 CASSPGQGGETRYF TGTGCCAGCAGCCCTGGACAGGGAGGAGAGACCCGGTACTTC
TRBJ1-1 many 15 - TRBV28 CASTGSGSKRGEAFF TGTGCCAGCACGGGCAGCGGGTCGAAGAGGGGTGAAGCTTTCTTT
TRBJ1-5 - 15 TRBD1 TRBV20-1 CSAGTGGAGNEPQHF TGCAGTGCCGGGACAGGGGGAGCAGGCAATGAGCCCCAGCATTTT
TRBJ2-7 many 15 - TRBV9 CASSVEGSGSYEQYF TGTGCCAGCAGCGTAGAGGGTAGCGGAAGCTACGAGCAGTACTTC
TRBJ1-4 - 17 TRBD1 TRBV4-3 CASSQGTGAWEDKKLFF TGCGCCAGCAGCCAAGGGACAGGGGCCTGGGAGGATAAAAAACTGTTTTTT
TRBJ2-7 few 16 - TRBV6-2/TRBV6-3 CASSYSLDRQFYEQYF TGTGCCAGCAGTTACTCGTTGGACCGTCAGTTTTACGAGCAGTACTTC
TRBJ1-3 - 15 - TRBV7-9 CASSLEPYSGNTIYF TGTGCCAGCAGCTTAGAACCTTACTCTGGAAACACCATATATTTT
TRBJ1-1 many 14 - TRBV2 CASSVAGEGTEAFF TGTGCCAGCAGTGTAGCGGGGGAAGGCACTGAAGCTTTCTTT
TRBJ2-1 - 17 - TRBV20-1 CSARDPVETRVHNEQFF TGCAGTGCTAGAGATCCGGTCGAGACTAGGGTTCACAATGAGCAGTTCTTC
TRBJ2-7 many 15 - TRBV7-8 CASSLTPGTEYEQYF TGTGCCAGCAGCTTAACTCCCGGGACTGAATACGAGCAGTACTTC
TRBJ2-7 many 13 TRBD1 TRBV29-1 CSVGQGATYEQYF TGCAGCGTAGGACAGGGGGCCACCTACGAGCAGTACTTC
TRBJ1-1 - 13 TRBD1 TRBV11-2 CASSFDREAEAFF TGTGCCAGCAGCTTTGACAGGGAGGCTGAAGCTTTCTTT
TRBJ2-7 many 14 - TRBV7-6 CASSLIRGLHEQYF TGTGCCAGCAGCTTAATTAGGGGACTCCACGAGCAGTACTTC
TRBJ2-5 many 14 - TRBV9 CASSEGRESETQYF TGTGCCAGCAGCGAGGGCAGGGAGAGTGAGACCCAGTACTTC
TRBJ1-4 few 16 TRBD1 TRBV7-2 CASSTGGSATNEKLFF TGTGCCAGCAGCACAGGGGGTTCGGCAACTAATGAAAAACTGTTTTTT
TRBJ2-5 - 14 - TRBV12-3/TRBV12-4 CASSSGGGQETQYF TGTGCCAGCAGCTCAGGGGGGGGCCAAGAGACCCAGTACTTC
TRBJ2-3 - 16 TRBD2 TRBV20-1 CSARLPSGGITDTQYF TGCAGTGCTAGACTTCCTAGCGGGGGAATCACAGATACGCAGTATTTT
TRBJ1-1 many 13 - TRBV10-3 CAISETENTEAFF TGTGCCATCAGTGAGACCGAGAACACTGAAGCTTTCTTT
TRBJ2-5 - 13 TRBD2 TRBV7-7 CASSATTSGAQYF TGTGCCAGCAGCGCGACGACTAGCGGGGCCCAGTACTTC
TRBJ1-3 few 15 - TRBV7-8 CASSLAGVVGNTIYF TGTGCCAGCAGCTTAGCGGGGGTGGTTGGAAACACCATATATTTT
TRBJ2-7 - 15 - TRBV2 CASSLIGDISYEQYF TGTGCCAGCAGTTTAATAGGGGACATCTCCTACGAGCAGTACTTC
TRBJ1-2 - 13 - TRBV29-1 CSVSRGLNYGYTF TGCAGCGTTAGTAGGGGCTTGAACTATGGCTACACCTTC
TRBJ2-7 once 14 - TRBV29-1 CNVGGPTSYYEQYF TGCAACGTTGGAGGGCCCACGAGCTACTACGAGCAGTACTTC
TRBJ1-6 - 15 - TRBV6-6 CAISDEGGVNSPLHF TGTGCCATCAGTGACGAGGGGGGGGTTAATTCACCCCTCCACTTT
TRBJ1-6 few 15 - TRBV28 CASSISEQYNSPLHF TGTGCCAGCAGTATTAGCGAGCAGTATAATTCACCCCTCCACTTT
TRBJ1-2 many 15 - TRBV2 CASSEFPQGDYGYTF TGTGCCAGCAGTGAGTTCCCACAGGGAGACTATGGCTACACCTTC
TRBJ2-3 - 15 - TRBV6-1 CASSDSRYSTDTQYF TGTGCCAGCAGTGATTCCCGCTATAGCACAGATACGCAGTATTTT
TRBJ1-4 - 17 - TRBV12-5 CASGAGGVWATNEKLFF TGTGCTAGTGGCGCGGGTGGGGTCTGGGCAACTAATGAAAAACTGTTTTTT
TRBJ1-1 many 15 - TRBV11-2 CASSSTQGKDTEAFF TGTGCCAGCAGCTCAACACAGGGTAAGGACACTGAAGCTTTCTTT
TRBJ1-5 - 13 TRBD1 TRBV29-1 CSYGTGQNQPQHF TGCAGTTACGGGACAGGGCAAAATCAGCCCCAGCATTTT